What follows are 14 T cell receptor beta chains derived from one specimen sequenced in a study of T-cell reconstitution after alpha-beta-depleted transplantation in children (dated by TCRdb to between 2015 and 2016). Libraries were built with PCR. For sequencing, an Illumina HiSeq 2500 was employed. TCR libraries were prepared with molecular barcoding, using unique molecular identifiers to normalize TCRbeta repertoire quantification. TCRdb applied fastp at Q25 and MiXCR to the public reads, then kept only in-frame beta chains. For every CDR3 protein sequence, its rows merge into one entry that carries the most common genes and DNA. For this sample there are hundreds of thousands of distinct CDR3 sequences; 12% appear just once. The ten largest account for around 2.5% of the sample. The source material was PBMCs from the stem cell graft donor, sampled from the stem cell graft. These TCRs come from a human donor who donated a stem cell graft to a child with acute lymphoblastic leukemia.

This clonotype was seen many times. The rearrangement links TRBV2 to TRBJ2-1; a possible D gene is TRBD2 (5 bases). V was trimmed by 9 bases and J by 6 bases, leaving 15 bases between them. Germline loops: CDR1 SNHLY, CDR2 FYNNEI. The length of the CDR3 is 13 residues. The CDR3 sequence is CARTTIGSNEQFF. In nucleotides, the CDR3 is TGTGCCAGGACGACTATAGGTAGCAATGAGCAGTTCTTC.

The chain couples TRBV19 to TRBJ2-3; the D is unclear. The germline V gene has CDR1 LNHDA and CDR2 SQIVND (reference sequence). V lost 0 bases and J 6 bases, leaving 7 bases between the germline ends. CDR3 size: 13 residues. The CDR3 spells CASSIDRLDTQYF. The CDR3 DNA is TGTGCCAGTAGTATAGATCGTTTGGATACGCAGTATTTT.

This clonotype was counted at least ten times. The chain employs TRBV4-2 and TRBJ2-5; D assignment may be TRBD1 or TRBD2 (5 bases each). Trimming removed 0 bases at V and 4 bases at J, with 12 bases between. This CDR3 is 15 amino acids long. The germline V gene has CDR1 LGHNA and CDR2 YNFKEQ. The CDR3 protein is CASSQDGTGGETQYF. The CDR3 coding sequence is TGTGCCAGCAGCCAAGATGGGACCGGAGGAGAGACCCAGTACTTC.

The sample holds many counts of this clonotype. The chain uses TRBV6-6 and TRBJ2-3, with D possibly matching TRBD2 (6 bases). The germline V and J ends were trimmed by 6 bases and 2 bases, with 15 bases remaining between them. Germline CDR1 is MNHNY and CDR2 is SVGAGI (reference sequence). This CDR3 region has 15 residues. CDR3 sequence: CASSPLGGNTDTQYF. The CDR3 DNA follows: TGTGCCAGCAGCCCATTGGGGGGTAACACAGATACGCAGTATTTT.

The J gene is TRBJ1-2, the V gene TRBV15; D might be TRBD1 (5 bases). V lost 0 bases and J lost 5, with 13 bases in between. CDR3 length: 15 residues. Germline CDR1 reads LNHNV; CDR2 reads YYDKDF (reference sequence). CDR3 sequence: CATSRESSGLYGYTF. DNA for the CDR3: TGTGCCACCAGCAGAGAATCATCAGGGTTATATGGCTACACCTTC.

With regard to this clonotype: One base away lies a much larger clone, so this may be a sequencing read error. The V call is TRBV7-9, the J call TRBJ2-7, with TRBD1 matching over 9 bases. The CDR3 runs 17 residues. The trim removed 5 bases at V and 3 bases at J, leaving 14 bases unmatched. Germline V gene sequence: CDR1 SEHNR, CDR2 FQNEAQ (reference sequence). CDR3 in amino acids: CASSPRTGVPSNYEQYF. The CDR3 DNA follows: TGTGCCAGCAGCCCCAGGACAGGGGTCCCCTCTAACTACGAGCAGTACTTC.

This clonotype occurred many times. J is TRBJ2-7 and V is TRBV6-2 or TRBV6-3; D remains ambiguous. In germline, CDR1 is MNHEY, CDR2 SVGEGT. The CDR3 is 13 residues long. Trimming cost V 1 base and J 3 bases, with 7 bases left between them. CDR3: CASSYLAVYEQYF. The CDR3 DNA reads TGTGCCAGCAGTTACTTGGCGGTCTACGAGCAGTACTTC.

The sample holds many counts of this clonotype. This chain uses TRBV7-2 with TRBJ2-1; TRBD2 aligns across 13 bases. Germline V gene lookup returns CDR1 SGHTA and CDR2 FQGNSA. J gave up 6 bases and V 5 bases, and 4 bases lay outside the gene matches. The CDR3 totals 15 residues. The CDR3 DNA reads as TGTGCCAGCAGCCCTAGACTAGCGGGGGGCAATGAGCAGTTCTTC. This gives the protein CASSPRLAGGNEQFF.

V gene TRBV20-1 combines with J gene TRBJ1-6, with 9 bases fitting TRBD1. The trim removed 5 bases at V and 1 base at J, leaving 9 bases unmatched. CDR1 and CDR2 (germline): DFQATT, SNEGSKA (reference sequence). The CDR3 sequence is 17 residues long. The CDR3 DNA follows: TGCAGTGCTTTCAAACCGGGACAGGGATCCTATAATTCACCCCTCCACTTT. Residues: CSAFKPGQGSYNSPLHF.

This clonotype came up many times. This rearrangement joins TRBV5-6 to TRBJ1-1; D gene unclear. There are 18 residues in the CDR3. V shed 0 bases and J shed 1 base, with 19 bases lying between them. CDR1 and CDR2 (germline): SGHDT, YYEEEE. CDR3 amino acids: CASSLGTDSSPENTEAFF. Here the CDR3 DNA reads TGTGCCAGCAGCTTGGGGACTGATTCCTCCCCCGAGAACACTGAAGCTTTCTTT.

This clonotype showed up many times. This chain uses TRBV11-2 with TRBJ2-1; 9 bases map to TRBD2. The CDR3 loop spans 15 amino acids. Germline values: CDR1 SGHAT, CDR2 FQNNGV. J lost 8 bases, V lost 6 bases, and 11 bases had no gene match. The chain's CDR3 is CASSRAGGLLDEQFF. The CDR3 nucleotides are TGTGCCAGCAGTCGTGCGGGGGGGCTCCTCGATGAGCAGTTCTTC.

This clonotype has a count of ten or more. The rearrangement uses TRBV20-1 and TRBJ1-2; possibly TRBD1 for D (5 bases). Germline CDR1 DFQATT, CDR2 SNEGSKA (reference sequence). The CDR3 is made up of 13 amino acids. V was shortened by 5 bases and J by 4 bases, with 14 bases between the two germline ends. The CDR3 DNA reads as TGCAGTGCTTCAGGACCCCAGGGCTATGGCTACACCTTC. It encodes CSASGPQGYGYTF.

The V call is TRBV4-2, the J call TRBJ2-7; either TRBD1 or TRBD2 may supply D (7 bases each). CDR3 length: 16 amino acids. Looked up from germline, CDR1 is LGHNA and CDR2 is YNFKEQ. V lost 1 base, J lost 3 bases, and 16 bases lay in between. The CDR3 sequence: CASSQVRGGTGYEQYF. CDR3 DNA: TGTGCCAGCAGCCAAGTCAGGGGGGGGACCGGCTACGAGCAGTACTTC.

This clonotype occurred a few times. This rearrangement joins TRBV5-1 to TRBJ2-3, with D hard to call. The V gene's germline CDR1 is SGHRS and CDR2 YFSETQ. V gave up 4 bases and J gave up 5 bases, with 14 bases separating them. CDR3 length equals 14 residues. This CDR3 reads CASSPDRARDTQYF. CDR3 nucleotide sequence: TGCGCCAGCAGCCCCGACCGGGCTAGAGATACGCAGTATTTT.